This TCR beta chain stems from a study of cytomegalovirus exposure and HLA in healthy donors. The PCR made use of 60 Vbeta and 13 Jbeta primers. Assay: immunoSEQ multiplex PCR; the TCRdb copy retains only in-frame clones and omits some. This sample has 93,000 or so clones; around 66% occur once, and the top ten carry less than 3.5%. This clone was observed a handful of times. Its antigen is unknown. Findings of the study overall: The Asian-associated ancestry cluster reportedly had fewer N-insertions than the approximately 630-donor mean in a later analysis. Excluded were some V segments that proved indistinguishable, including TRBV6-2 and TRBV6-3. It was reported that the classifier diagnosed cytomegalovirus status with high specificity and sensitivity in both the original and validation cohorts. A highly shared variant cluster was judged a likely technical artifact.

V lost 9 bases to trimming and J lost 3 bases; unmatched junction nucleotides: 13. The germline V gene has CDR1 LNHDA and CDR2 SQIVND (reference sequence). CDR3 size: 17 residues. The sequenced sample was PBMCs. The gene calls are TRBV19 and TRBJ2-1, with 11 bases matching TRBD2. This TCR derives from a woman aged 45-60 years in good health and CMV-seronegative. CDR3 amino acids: CASQGTAGTSGYNEQFF. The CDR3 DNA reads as TGTGCCAGCCAAGGGACAGCCGGGACTAGCGGCTACAATGAGCAGTTCTTC. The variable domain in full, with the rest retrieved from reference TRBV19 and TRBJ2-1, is DGGITQSPKYLFRKEGQNVTLSCEQNLNHDAMYWYRQDPGQGLRLIYYSQIVNDFQKGDIAEGYSVSREKKESFPLTVTSAQKNPTAFYLCASQGTAGTSGYNEQFFGPGTRLTVL.